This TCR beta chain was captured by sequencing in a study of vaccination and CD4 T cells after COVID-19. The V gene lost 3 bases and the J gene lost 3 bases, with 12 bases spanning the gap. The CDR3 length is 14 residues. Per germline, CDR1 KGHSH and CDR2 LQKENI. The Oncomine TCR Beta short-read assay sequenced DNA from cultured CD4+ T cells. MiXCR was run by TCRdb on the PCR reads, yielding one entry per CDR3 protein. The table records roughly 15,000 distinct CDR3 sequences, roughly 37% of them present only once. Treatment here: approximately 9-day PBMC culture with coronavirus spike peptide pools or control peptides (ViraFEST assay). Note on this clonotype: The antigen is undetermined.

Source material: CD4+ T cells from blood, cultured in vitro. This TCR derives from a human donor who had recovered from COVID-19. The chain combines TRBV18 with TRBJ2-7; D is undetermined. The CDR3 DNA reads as TGTGCCAGCTCACCGCCGGGCCGGAGCTACGAGCAGTACTTC. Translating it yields CASSPPGRSYEQYF.